The rows below give T cell receptor beta chains drawn from one sample of a study of blood T cell repertoires in COVID-19. TCRdb keeps only in-frame clones here, not all; method: immunoSEQ multiplex PCR. Of some 220,000 clones in the sample, roughly 80% are singletons; the top ten hold about 7.2%. The sample taken for sequencing was peripheral blood. These receptors came from a woman aged 70 to 79 with acute or convalescent COVID-19. CDR3s include the opening cysteine and the closing phenylalanine or tryptophan. Part of the rows lack a size; the others show once, few, many or a class for expanded clones.

j_call: TRBJ2-5
clone_size: NA
v_call: TRBV3-1/TRBV3-2
cdr3_aa: CASSHWGGGGPRETQYF

j_call: TRBJ1-6
clone_size: NA
v_call: TRBV7-3
cdr3_aa: CASKRRGDSYNSPLHF

j_call: TRBJ2-2
clone_size: once
v_call: TRBV7-3
cdr3_aa: CASSLMSGSGELFF

j_call: TRBJ1-2
clone_size: NA
v_call: TRBV5-4
cdr3_aa: CASSLAGIDYGYTF

j_call: TRBJ2-5
clone_size: NA
v_call: TRBV7-2
cdr3_aa: CASSLASRNGETQYF

j_call: TRBJ2-5
clone_size: NA
v_call: TRBV5-5
cdr3_aa: CASSFFGTALYQETQYF

j_call: TRBJ2-4
clone_size: once
v_call: TRBV4-3
cdr3_aa: CASSQDRWTENIQYF

j_call: TRBJ2-3
clone_size: NA
v_call: TRBV2
cdr3_aa: CASQPPPGLAGVITDTQYF

j_call: TRBJ2-1
clone_size: few
v_call: TRBV3-1/TRBV3-2
cdr3_aa: CASSQAKHHEQFF

j_call: TRBJ2-5
clone_size: few
v_call: TRBV5-6
cdr3_aa: CASSLGAGGETQYF

j_call: TRBJ2-3
clone_size: NA
v_call: TRBV12-5
cdr3_aa: CASGFITSGGFITDTQYF

j_call: TRBJ2-3
clone_size: NA
v_call: TRBV10-3
cdr3_aa: CAITAGPSTDTQYF

j_call: TRBJ1-3
clone_size: NA
v_call: TRBV3-1/TRBV3-2
cdr3_aa: CASSHGGGNTIYF

j_call: TRBJ1-2
clone_size: once
v_call: TRBV6-5
cdr3_aa: CASREDENYGYTF

j_call: TRBJ2-7
clone_size: few
v_call: TRBV5-1
cdr3_aa: CASSRGGSYEQYF